A selection of T cell receptor beta chains follows, all from one sample in a study of cytomegalovirus exposure and HLA in healthy donors. Method: immunoSEQ multiplex PCR; TCRdb's copy keeps in-frame clones and lacks some. The table lists over 130,000 clones, 70% to 85% of them singletons. Sequenced: PBMCs. The origin of the receptors is a young man in good health and CMV-seropositive. CDR3s include the opening cysteine and the closing phenylalanine or tryptophan. Fields, in order: D gene, V gene, J gene, clone size, CDR3 length, CDR3 protein, CDR3 DNA. D genes are given only for firm matches. Clone size appears in some rows only: once, few, many, or a class for an expanded clone.

d_gene: -
v_gene: TRBV5-1
j_gene: TRBJ2-1
abundance: -
len: 14
CDR3aa: CASSLGGLRNEQFF
CDR3nt: TGCGCCAGCAGCTTGGGGGGGCTGAGGAATGAGCAGTTCTTC

d_gene: TRBD2
v_gene: TRBV13
j_gene: TRBJ2-6
abundance: -
len: 17
CDR3aa: CASSLGGGRSGANVLTF
CDR3nt: TGTGCCAGCAGCCTGGGGGGGGGACGCTCTGGGGCCAACGTCCTGACTTTC

d_gene: -
v_gene: TRBV25-1
j_gene: TRBJ2-3
abundance: -
len: 13
CDR3aa: CASNQRSTDTQYF
CDR3nt: TGTGCCAGCAATCAGCGGTCCACAGATACGCAGTATTTT

d_gene: -
v_gene: TRBV27
j_gene: TRBJ1-5
abundance: -
len: 15
CDR3aa: CASSPFGQVNQPQHF
CDR3nt: TGTGCCAGCAGTCCTTTCGGCCAGGTCAATCAGCCCCAGCATTTT

d_gene: TRBD2
v_gene: TRBV4-1
j_gene: TRBJ2-3
abundance: -
len: 14
CDR3aa: CASSQAGGTDTQYF
CDR3nt: TGCGCCAGCAGCCAAGCCGGGGGGACAGATACGCAGTATTTT

d_gene: TRBD1
v_gene: TRBV15
j_gene: TRBJ1-5
abundance: -
len: 15
CDR3aa: CATSRMGQDHQPQHF
CDR3nt: TGTGCCACCAGCAGAATGGGACAGGATCATCAGCCCCAGCATTTT

d_gene: TRBD1
v_gene: TRBV27
j_gene: TRBJ1-5
abundance: -
len: 16
CDR3aa: CASSSRQGLSNQPQHF
CDR3nt: TGTGCCAGCAGTTCCCGACAGGGACTTAGCAATCAGCCCCAGCATTTT

d_gene: -
v_gene: TRBV28
j_gene: TRBJ2-5
abundance: -
len: 14
CDR3aa: CASSPLQVQETQYF
CDR3nt: TGTGCCAGCAGTCCGTTACAGGTGCAAGAGACCCAGTACTTC

d_gene: TRBD1
v_gene: TRBV7-9
j_gene: TRBJ2-3
abundance: once
len: 15
CDR3aa: CASSQVGQGTDTQYF
CDR3nt: TGTGCCAGCAGCCAAGTGGGACAGGGCACAGATACGCAGTATTTT

d_gene: TRBD1
v_gene: TRBV5-1
j_gene: TRBJ2-3
abundance: -
len: 15
CDR3aa: CASSLGGTGTDTQYF
CDR3nt: TGCGCCAGCAGCTTGGGAGGGACAGGTACAGATACGCAGTATTTT

d_gene: TRBD1
v_gene: TRBV6-5
j_gene: TRBJ1-1
abundance: -
len: 14
CDR3aa: CASSLGQGGTEAFF
CDR3nt: TGTGCCAGCAGCCTAGGACAGGGGGGGACTGAAGCTTTCTTT

d_gene: TRBD1
v_gene: TRBV5-1
j_gene: TRBJ2-5
abundance: -
len: 14
CDR3aa: CASSLQGAGETQYF
CDR3nt: TGCGCCAGCAGCCTGCAGGGGGCAGGGGAGACCCAGTACTTC

d_gene: -
v_gene: TRBV2
j_gene: TRBJ1-1
abundance: -
len: 14
CDR3aa: CASSFYRENTEAFF
CDR3nt: TGTGCCAGCAGCTTCTACAGGGAGAACACTGAAGCTTTCTTT

d_gene: TRBD1
v_gene: TRBV12-5
j_gene: TRBJ1-5
abundance: -
len: 15
CDR3aa: CASGLDGQGNQPQHF
CDR3nt: TGTGCTAGTGGTTTGGACGGACAGGGGAATCAGCCCCAGCATTTT

d_gene: -
v_gene: TRBV18
j_gene: TRBJ1-2
abundance: -
len: 14
CDR3aa: CASSSDTSNYGYTF
CDR3nt: TGTGCCAGCTCATCCGACACTAGCAACTATGGCTACACCTTC

d_gene: -
v_gene: TRBV6-6
j_gene: TRBJ2-7
abundance: -
len: 14
CDR3aa: CASSYSENQGEQYF
CDR3nt: TGTGCCAGCAGTTACTCAGAGAATCAGGGCGAGCAGTACTTC

d_gene: TRBD1
v_gene: TRBV9
j_gene: TRBJ2-5
abundance: -
len: 13
CDR3aa: CASSTTGEETQYF
CDR3nt: TGTGCCAGCAGCACAACAGGGGAAGAGACCCAGTACTTC

d_gene: -
v_gene: TRBV5-6
j_gene: TRBJ2-3
abundance: -
len: 14
CDR3aa: CASSPFLVPGAQYF
CDR3nt: TGTGCCAGCAGCCCCTTCCTTGTCCCCGGGGCGCAGTATTTT

d_gene: -
v_gene: TRBV27
j_gene: TRBJ2-3
abundance: -
len: 12
CDR3aa: CASSQRGDTQYF
CDR3nt: TGTGCCAGCAGCCAACGGGGAGATACGCAGTATTTT

d_gene: -
v_gene: TRBV7-2
j_gene: TRBJ2-7
abundance: -
len: 13
CDR3aa: CASSLKGGYEQYF
CDR3nt: TGTGCCAGCAGTCTTAAAGGAGGATACGAGCAGTACTTC

d_gene: -
v_gene: TRBV4-1
j_gene: TRBJ1-4
abundance: -
len: 18
CDR3aa: CASSHLGQPGESNEKLFF
CDR3nt: TGCGCCAGCAGCCATTTAGGCCAACCGGGGGAATCTAATGAAAAACTGTTTTTT

d_gene: -
v_gene: TRBV6-1
j_gene: TRBJ1-2
abundance: -
len: 15
CDR3aa: CASRLGQLANYGYTF
CDR3nt: TGTGCCAGCAGACTCGGACAGTTAGCTAACTATGGCTACACCTTC

d_gene: -
v_gene: TRBV12-5
j_gene: TRBJ2-5
abundance: -
len: 11
CDR3aa: CASTEQETQYF
CDR3nt: TGTGCCTCGACAGAACAAGAGACCCAGTACTTC

d_gene: -
v_gene: TRBV2
j_gene: TRBJ2-1
abundance: -
len: 13
CDR3aa: CASNRQSYNEQFF
CDR3nt: TGTGCCAGCAATCGACAGTCCTACAATGAGCAGTTCTTC

d_gene: TRBD2
v_gene: TRBV19
j_gene: TRBJ2-3
abundance: -
len: 16
CDR3aa: CASSISKREVGDTQYF
CDR3nt: TGTGCCAGTAGTATCAGTAAGCGGGAGGTTGGAGATACGCAGTATTTT

d_gene: -
v_gene: TRBV11-2
j_gene: TRBJ2-4
abundance: -
len: 17
CDR3aa: CASSHSWVGQAKNIQYF
CDR3nt: TGTGCCAGCAGCCATAGTTGGGTTGGGCAGGCCAAAAACATTCAGTACTTC

d_gene: TRBD2
v_gene: TRBV7-2
j_gene: TRBJ2-7
abundance: -
len: 17
CDR3aa: CASSHGGQREGGYEQYF
CDR3nt: TGTGCCAGCAGCCACGGTGGGCAGCGGGAGGGAGGGTACGAGCAGTACTTC

d_gene: TRBD1
v_gene: TRBV12-5
j_gene: TRBJ1-6
abundance: -
len: 16
CDR3aa: CASGLPSTGSRSPLHF
CDR3nt: TGTGCTAGTGGTTTGCCATCGACAGGGAGTAGATCACCCCTCCACTTT

d_gene: TRBD2
v_gene: TRBV2
j_gene: TRBJ2-1
abundance: -
len: 17
CDR3aa: CASSRTSRTSSYNEQFF
CDR3nt: TGTGCCAGCAGCAGGACTAGCAGGACGAGCTCCTACAATGAGCAGTTCTTC

d_gene: -
v_gene: TRBV1
j_gene: TRBJ2-7
abundance: -
len: 16
CDR3aa: CTSSPRGLYSPHEQYF
CDR3nt: TGCACCAGCAGCCCGCGGGGGCTTTATTCCCCCCACGAGCAGTACTTC

d_gene: -
v_gene: TRBV19
j_gene: TRBJ1-5
abundance: -
len: 14
CDR3aa: CASTLDNSNQPQHF
CDR3nt: TGTGCCAGTACCTTAGATAATAGCAATCAGCCCCAGCATTTT

d_gene: TRBD1
v_gene: TRBV11-2
j_gene: TRBJ1-3
abundance: -
len: 19
CDR3aa: CASSSPGTGISLGGNTIYF
CDR3nt: TGTGCCAGCAGCTCACCCGGGACAGGGATATCTCTGGGGGGAAACACCATATATTTT

d_gene: TRBD2
v_gene: TRBV18
j_gene: TRBJ2-2
abundance: -
len: 17
CDR3aa: CASSRLAGGDNTGELFF
CDR3nt: TGTGCCAGCTCACGACTAGCGGGGGGCGACAACACCGGGGAGCTGTTTTTT

d_gene: -
v_gene: TRBV6-1
j_gene: TRBJ2-7
abundance: -
len: 15
CDR3aa: CASRGGLPFPYEQYF
CDR3nt: TGTGCCAGCAGGGGGGGACTTCCATTTCCCTACGAGCAGTACTTC

d_gene: TRBD2
v_gene: TRBV19
j_gene: TRBJ2-1
abundance: -
len: 15
CDR3aa: CASSGSGGLYNEQFF
CDR3nt: TGTGCCAGTAGCGGGAGCGGGGGGCTTTACAATGAGCAGTTCTTC

d_gene: -
v_gene: TRBV7-3
j_gene: TRBJ2-6
abundance: once
len: 13
CDR3aa: CASSESGANVLTF
CDR3nt: TGTGCCAGCAGCGAGTCTGGGGCCAACGTCCTGACTTTC

d_gene: -
v_gene: TRBV30
j_gene: TRBJ2-1
abundance: -
len: 12
CDR3aa: CAWSNQGNEQFF
CDR3nt: TGTGCCTGGAGTAACCAGGGGAATGAGCAGTTCTTC

d_gene: TRBD2
v_gene: TRBV19
j_gene: TRBJ2-5
abundance: -
len: 15
CDR3aa: CASRESGGGGETQYF
CDR3nt: TGTGCCAGTAGGGAGAGCGGGGGGGGAGGGGAGACCCAGTACTTC

d_gene: -
v_gene: TRBV6-5
j_gene: TRBJ2-7
abundance: few
len: 15
CDR3aa: CASSSGQGGAYEQYF
CDR3nt: TGTGCCAGCAGTTCGGGACAAGGAGGAGCTTACGAGCAGTACTTC

d_gene: -
v_gene: TRBV11-2
j_gene: TRBJ1-1
abundance: -
len: 15
CDR3aa: CASSPGSLRGTEAFF
CDR3nt: TGTGCCAGCAGCCCTGGGAGTCTGAGAGGCACTGAAGCTTTCTTT

d_gene: -
v_gene: TRBV19
j_gene: TRBJ1-5
abundance: -
len: 14
CDR3aa: CASSQGSGNQPQHF
CDR3nt: TGTGCCAGTAGTCAGGGGAGTGGTAATCAGCCCCAGCATTTT

d_gene: -
v_gene: TRBV5-6
j_gene: TRBJ1-1
abundance: few
len: 14
CDR3aa: CASSLGRVGTEAFF
CDR3nt: TGTGCCAGCAGCCTCGGGAGGGTTGGAACTGAAGCTTTCTTT

d_gene: TRBD1
v_gene: TRBV7-9
j_gene: TRBJ1-2
abundance: -
len: 15
CDR3aa: CASSHGQGNSYGYTF
CDR3nt: TGTGCCAGCAGCCATGGACAGGGGAATAGTTATGGCTACACCTTC

d_gene: -
v_gene: TRBV28
j_gene: TRBJ1-1
abundance: once
len: 11
CDR3aa: CASSFGVNAFF
CDR3nt: TGTGCCAGCAGTTTCGGGGTTAACGCTTTCTTT

d_gene: TRBD1
v_gene: TRBV28
j_gene: TRBJ1-1
abundance: -
len: 12
CDR3aa: CASNRGGTEAFF
CDR3nt: TGTGCCAGCAACAGGGGCGGGACTGAAGCTTTCTTT

d_gene: -
v_gene: TRBV6-5
j_gene: TRBJ2-7
abundance: -
len: 13
CDR3aa: CASRSGNVYEQYF
CDR3nt: TGTGCCAGCAGGTCCGGGAACGTCTACGAGCAGTACTTC

d_gene: TRBD2
v_gene: TRBV27
j_gene: TRBJ2-1
abundance: -
len: 13
CDR3aa: CASSGTRVNEQFF
CDR3nt: TGTGCCAGCTCCGGGACTAGGGTCAATGAGCAGTTCTTC

d_gene: -
v_gene: TRBV19
j_gene: TRBJ1-5
abundance: -
len: 12
CDR3aa: CASSPVNQPQHF
CDR3nt: TGTGCCAGTAGTCCCGTAAATCAGCCCCAGCATTTT